This TCR beta chain emerged from a study of cytomegalovirus exposure and HLA in healthy donors. The PCR used 60 Vbeta and 13 Jbeta primers. TCRdb keeps only in-frame clones here, not all; method: immunoSEQ multiplex PCR. The data hold some 130,000 clones, with 79% observed a single time. Despite likely unrecorded immune exposures, the donors were nominally healthy at the time of sampling. The CDR3 extends over 15 amino acids. This clone was found a few times. The sequence derives from a female donor in good health and CMV-seronegative. This chain connects TRBV1 to TRBJ2-7; TRBD2 is taken as the D call from the table, unchecked against the DNA. TRBV1 is a recognized pseudogene. The sample comprised PBMCs. The CDR3 spells CTSSQDGTQSYEQYF. The DNA for the CDR3 is TGCACCAGCAGCCAAGATGGGACTCAATCCTACGAGCAGTACTTC.